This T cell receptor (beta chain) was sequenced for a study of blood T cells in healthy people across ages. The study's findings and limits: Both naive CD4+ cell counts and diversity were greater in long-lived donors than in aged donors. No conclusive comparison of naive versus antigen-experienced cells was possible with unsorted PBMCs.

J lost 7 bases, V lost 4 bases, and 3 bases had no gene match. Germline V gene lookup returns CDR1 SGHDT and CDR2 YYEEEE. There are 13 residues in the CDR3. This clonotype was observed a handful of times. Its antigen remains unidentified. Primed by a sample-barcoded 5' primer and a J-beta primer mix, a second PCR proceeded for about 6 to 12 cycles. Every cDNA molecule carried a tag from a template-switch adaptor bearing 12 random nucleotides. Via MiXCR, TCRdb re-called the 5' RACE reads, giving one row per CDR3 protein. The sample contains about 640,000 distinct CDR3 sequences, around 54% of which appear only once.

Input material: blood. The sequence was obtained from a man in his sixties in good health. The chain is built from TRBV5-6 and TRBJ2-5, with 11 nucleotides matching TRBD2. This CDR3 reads CASSISGGGTQYF. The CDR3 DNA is TGTGCCAGCAGCATTAGCGGGGGGGGGACCCAGTACTTC. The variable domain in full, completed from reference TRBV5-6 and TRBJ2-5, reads DAGVTQSPTHLIKTRGQQVTLRCSPKSGHDTVSWYQQALGQGPQFIFQYYEEEERQRGNFPDRFSGHQFPNYSSELNVNALLLGDSALYLCASSISGGGTQYFGPGTRLLVL.